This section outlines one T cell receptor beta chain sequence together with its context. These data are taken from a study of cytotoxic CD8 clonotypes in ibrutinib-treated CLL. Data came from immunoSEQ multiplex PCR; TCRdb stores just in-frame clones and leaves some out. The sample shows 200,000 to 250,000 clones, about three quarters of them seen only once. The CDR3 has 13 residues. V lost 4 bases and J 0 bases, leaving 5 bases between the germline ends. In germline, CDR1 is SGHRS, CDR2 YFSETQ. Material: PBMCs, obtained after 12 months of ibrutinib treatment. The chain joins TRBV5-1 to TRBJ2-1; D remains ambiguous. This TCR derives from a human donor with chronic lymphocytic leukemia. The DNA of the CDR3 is TGCGCCAGCAGCGCTACCTCCTACAATGAGCAGTTCTTC. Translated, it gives CASSATSYNEQFF.